This TCR beta chain was documented in a study of Ad26.COV2.S vaccination and SARS-CoV-2 variants. The CDR3 consists of 14 residues. Trimming took 5 bases from V and 3 from J; bases not matched to a gene: 3. CDR1 and CDR2 from the germline V gene are MNHEY and SVGAGI. TCRdb's copy holds only in-frame clones and misses some; the assay was immunoSEQ multiplex PCR. Of hundreds of thousands of clones listed, roughly nine tenths are singletons. J is TRBJ1-4 and V is TRBV6-5; 7 bases match TRBD1. This receptor was obtained from a human donor who had recovered from COVID-19. Source: peripheral blood, taken after recovery from COVID-19. The CDR3 spells CASSTDRANEKLFF. CDR3 nucleotides: TGTGCCAGCAGTACAGACAGGGCTAATGAAAAACTGTTTTTT.